A selection of T cell receptor beta chains follows, all from one sample in a study of cytomegalovirus exposure and HLA in healthy donors. Data came from immunoSEQ multiplex PCR; TCRdb stores just in-frame clones and leaves some out. The profile shows 150,000 to 200,000 clones, about 80% of them singletons. Sample: PBMCs. These receptors came from a man aged 55 to 70 in good health and CMV-seronegative. CDR3s include the opening cysteine and the closing phenylalanine or tryptophan. The D gene is left open where the match is weak. Clone size, where shown, is once, few, many, or a class for clones that have expanded.

j_gene: TRBJ1-4; v_gene: TRBV2; abundance: NA; d_gene: TRBD1; CDR3aa: CASSERGQGQEKLFF; CDR3nt: TGTGCCAGCAGTGAACGGGGACAGGGGCAAGAAAAACTGTTTTTT
j_gene: TRBJ2-3; v_gene: TRBV5-1; abundance: few; d_gene: NA; CDR3aa: CASSLEGVSTDTQYF; CDR3nt: TGCGCCAGCAGCTTGGAAGGGGTTAGCACAGATACGCAGTATTTT
j_gene: TRBJ1-2; v_gene: TRBV29-1; abundance: few; d_gene: TRBD1; CDR3aa: CSVTGTGNGYTF; CDR3nt: TGCAGCGTAACCGGGACAGGGAATGGCTACACCTTC
j_gene: TRBJ1-2; v_gene: TRBV5-6; abundance: NA; d_gene: TRBD1; CDR3aa: CASSPQGIGYTF; CDR3nt: TGTGCCAGCAGCCCACAGGGGATTGGCTACACCTTC
j_gene: TRBJ2-3; v_gene: TRBV15; abundance: NA; d_gene: NA; CDR3aa: CATSRDRAGTQYF; CDR3nt: TGTGCCACCAGCAGAGATCGGGCGGGTACGCAGTATTTT
j_gene: TRBJ1-2; v_gene: TRBV6-5; abundance: NA; d_gene: TRBD1; CDR3aa: CASSYSLDRPRGYTF; CDR3nt: TGTGCCAGCAGTTACTCGTTGGACAGGCCTCGAGGCTACACCTTC
j_gene: TRBJ1-2; v_gene: TRBV5-4; abundance: NA; d_gene: NA; CDR3aa: CASSLDEGANYGYTF; CDR3nt: TGTGCCAGCAGCTTGGACGAGGGGGCTAACTATGGCTACACCTTC
j_gene: TRBJ1-2; v_gene: TRBV19; abundance: NA; d_gene: TRBD1; CDR3aa: CASSISRDRTNYGYTF; CDR3nt: TGTGCCAGTAGTATTAGTCGGGACAGGACTAACTATGGCTACACCTTC
j_gene: TRBJ2-2; v_gene: TRBV4-2; abundance: once; d_gene: NA; CDR3aa: CASSQDAGSNTGELFF; CDR3nt: TGTGCCAGCAGCCAAGATGCAGGGTCGAACACCGGGGAGCTGTTTTTT
j_gene: TRBJ1-2; v_gene: TRBV9; abundance: NA; d_gene: TRBD1; CDR3aa: CASSDRGSFNGYTF; CDR3nt: TGTGCCAGCAGCGACAGGGGAAGCTTTAATGGCTACACCTTC
j_gene: TRBJ2-1; v_gene: TRBV7-8; abundance: NA; d_gene: NA; CDR3aa: CASSPYSHNEQFF; CDR3nt: TGTGCCAGCAGCCCCTATAGCCACAATGAGCAGTTCTTC
j_gene: TRBJ2-7; v_gene: TRBV6-1; abundance: NA; d_gene: TRBD1; CDR3aa: CASGATGPYEQYF; CDR3nt: TGTGCCAGTGGGGCGACAGGGCCCTACGAGCAGTACTTC
j_gene: TRBJ1-2; v_gene: TRBV9; abundance: NA; d_gene: NA; CDR3aa: CASSVGGGASYGYTF; CDR3nt: TGTGCCAGCAGCGTAGGGGGGGGCGCAAGCTATGGCTACACCTTC
j_gene: TRBJ1-4; v_gene: TRBV29-1; abundance: NA; d_gene: NA; CDR3aa: CSVVLETTNEKLFF; CDR3nt: TGCAGCGTTGTGCTCGAGACAACTAATGAAAAACTGTTTTTT
j_gene: TRBJ1-2; v_gene: TRBV2; abundance: NA; d_gene: TRBD1; CDR3aa: CASSESGQRTNYGYTF; CDR3nt: TGTGCCAGCAGTGAATCGGGACAGCGAACTAACTATGGCTACACCTTC
j_gene: TRBJ2-1; v_gene: TRBV5-4; abundance: NA; d_gene: NA; CDR3aa: CASSQPVGPSSYNEQFF; CDR3nt: TGTGCCAGCAGCCAACCCGTGGGCCCGAGCTCCTACAATGAGCAGTTCTTC
j_gene: TRBJ1-2; v_gene: TRBV5-6; abundance: NA; d_gene: TRBD1; CDR3aa: CASSFRDRAYSGYTF; CDR3nt: TGTGCCAGCAGCTTCCGGGACAGGGCTTACTCTGGCTACACCTTC
j_gene: TRBJ2-1; v_gene: TRBV2; abundance: NA; d_gene: TRBD2; CDR3aa: CASSEVSGGSLF; CDR3nt: TGTGCCAGCAGTGAAGTTAGCGGGGGGTCCCTCTTC
j_gene: TRBJ1-5; v_gene: TRBV6-1; abundance: NA; d_gene: TRBD1; CDR3aa: CASSEAIGTANQPQHF; CDR3nt: TGTGCCAGCAGTGAAGCCATAGGGACAGCAAATCAGCCCCAGCATTTT
j_gene: TRBJ2-7; v_gene: TRBV18; abundance: NA; d_gene: TRBD1; CDR3aa: CASSRGTGVYEQYF; CDR3nt: TGTGCCAGCTCAAGAGGGACAGGCGTCTACGAGCAGTACTTC
j_gene: TRBJ1-5; v_gene: TRBV6-5; abundance: NA; d_gene: NA; CDR3aa: CASSYSAQINQPQHF; CDR3nt: TGTGCCAGCAGTTACTCGGCACAGATCAATCAGCCCCAGCATTTT
j_gene: TRBJ1-2; v_gene: TRBV4-2; abundance: NA; d_gene: TRBD1; CDR3aa: CASSQDGTAAYGYTF; CDR3nt: TGTGCCAGCAGCCAAGATGGGACAGCCGCCTATGGCTACACCTTC
j_gene: TRBJ1-2; v_gene: TRBV4-1; abundance: few; d_gene: TRBD1; CDR3aa: CASSQGQGSDGGYPF; CDR3nt: TGCGCCAGCTCCCAGGGACAGGGGAGTGACGGTGGCTACCCCTTC
j_gene: TRBJ2-3; v_gene: TRBV6-6; abundance: NA; d_gene: NA; CDR3aa: CASSYAAVSTDTQYF; CDR3nt: TGTGCCAGCAGTTACGCGGCAGTATCCACAGATACGCAGTATTTT
j_gene: TRBJ1-1; v_gene: TRBV7-8; abundance: NA; d_gene: NA; CDR3aa: CASSLETLSTEAFF; CDR3nt: TGTGCCAGCAGCTTAGAGACATTAAGCACTGAAGCTTTCTTT
j_gene: TRBJ1-5; v_gene: TRBV19; abundance: NA; d_gene: NA; CDR3aa: CASNDRMGNQPQHF; CDR3nt: TGTGCCAGTAACGACAGGATGGGCAATCAGCCCCAGCATTTT
j_gene: TRBJ2-2; v_gene: TRBV5-4; abundance: NA; d_gene: TRBD1; CDR3aa: CASSPKPGGDTGELFF; CDR3nt: TGTGCCAGCAGCCCCAAACCAGGGGGCGACACCGGGGAGCTGTTTTTT
j_gene: TRBJ2-7; v_gene: TRBV9; abundance: NA; d_gene: TRBD2; CDR3aa: CASSVGGGGPKEQYF; CDR3nt: TGTGCCAGCAGCGTAGGTGGGGGAGGGCCGAAGGAGCAGTACTTC
j_gene: TRBJ2-1; v_gene: TRBV7-2; abundance: once; d_gene: NA; CDR3aa: CASSFSLSTSNEQFF; CDR3nt: TGTGCCAGCAGCTTCTCACTATCCACATCGAATGAGCAGTTCTTC
j_gene: TRBJ1-3; v_gene: TRBV5-1; abundance: NA; d_gene: NA; CDR3aa: CASSLSGFSGNTIYF; CDR3nt: TGCGCCAGCAGCTTGTCGGGGTTCTCTGGAAACACCATATATTTT
j_gene: TRBJ2-5; v_gene: TRBV5-1; abundance: NA; d_gene: TRBD2; CDR3aa: CASSRLFGGIAGGQETQYF; CDR3nt: TGCGCCAGCAGCCGTCTCTTTGGAGGGATAGCGGGGGGACAAGAGACCCAGTACTTC
j_gene: TRBJ2-3; v_gene: TRBV5-4; abundance: NA; d_gene: TRBD2; CDR3aa: CASRASGGATDTQYF; CDR3nt: TGTGCCAGCAGGGCGAGCGGGGGGGCGACAGATACGCAGTATTTT
j_gene: TRBJ2-5; v_gene: TRBV5-1; abundance: once; d_gene: NA; CDR3aa: CASSLEGNRIGTQYF; CDR3nt: TGCGCCAGCAGCTTGGAAGGGAACAGGATAGGGACCCAGTACTTC
j_gene: TRBJ2-2; v_gene: TRBV7-2; abundance: NA; d_gene: TRBD1; CDR3aa: CASRQDRVGGELFF; CDR3nt: TGTGCCAGCAGGCAGGACAGGGTTGGCGGGGAGCTGTTTTTT
j_gene: TRBJ1-5; v_gene: TRBV2; abundance: NA; d_gene: NA; CDR3aa: CASSEYKNSNQPQHF; CDR3nt: TGTGCCAGCAGTGAATACAAAAATAGCAATCAGCCCCAGCATTTT
j_gene: TRBJ2-1; v_gene: TRBV6-5; abundance: NA; d_gene: NA; CDR3aa: CASSYVGVANEQFF; CDR3nt: TGTGCCAGCAGTTACGTAGGGGTAGCCAATGAGCAGTTCTTC
j_gene: TRBJ2-3; v_gene: TRBV5-1; abundance: once; d_gene: TRBD2; CDR3aa: CASSRASGSTDTQYF; CDR3nt: TGCGCCAGCAGCCGTGCTAGCGGGAGCACAGATACGCAGTATTTT
j_gene: TRBJ2-3; v_gene: TRBV7-7; abundance: NA; d_gene: TRBD2; CDR3aa: CASSKTSGSFTDTQYF; CDR3nt: TGTGCCAGCAGCAAGACTAGCGGGAGTTTCACAGATACGCAGTATTTT
j_gene: TRBJ1-1; v_gene: TRBV27; abundance: NA; d_gene: NA; CDR3aa: CASSPRTGMNTEAFF; CDR3nt: TGTGCCAGCAGTCCACGAACAGGGATGAACACTGAAGCTTTCTTT
j_gene: TRBJ2-1; v_gene: TRBV5-1; abundance: NA; d_gene: TRBD2; CDR3aa: CASSLSSGGANEQFF; CDR3nt: TGCGCCAGCAGCTTATCTAGCGGGGGGGCCAATGAGCAGTTCTTC
j_gene: TRBJ1-2; v_gene: TRBV5-3; abundance: NA; d_gene: TRBD1; CDR3aa: CARSSLIQGNYGYTF; CDR3nt: TGTGCCAGAAGCTCTCTCATACAGGGGAACTATGGCTACACCTTC
j_gene: TRBJ2-7; v_gene: TRBV6-1; abundance: few; d_gene: TRBD1; CDR3aa: CASSRTGTGVYEQYF; CDR3nt: TGTGCCAGCAGCCGTACTGGGACAGGGGTCTACGAGCAGTACTTC
j_gene: TRBJ1-2; v_gene: TRBV18; abundance: NA; d_gene: TRBD1; CDR3aa: CASSPSRDRGGYGYTF; CDR3nt: TGTGCCAGCTCACCTTCCCGGGACAGGGGTGGCTATGGCTACACCTTC
j_gene: TRBJ2-7; v_gene: TRBV7-2; abundance: NA; d_gene: TRBD1; CDR3aa: CASSITPGQSSYEQYF; CDR3nt: TGTGCCAGCAGCATAACACCGGGACAGAGCTCCTACGAGCAGTACTTC
j_gene: TRBJ1-1; v_gene: TRBV29-1; abundance: few; d_gene: NA; CDR3aa: CSAVRGAGSSEAFF; CDR3nt: TGCAGCGCTGTACGCGGGGCGGGCAGCTCTGAAGCTTTCTTT
j_gene: TRBJ1-2; v_gene: TRBV27; abundance: NA; d_gene: NA; CDR3aa: CASSLYAGNYGYTF; CDR3nt: TGTGCCAGCAGTTTATATGCGGGGAACTATGGCTACACCTTC
j_gene: TRBJ2-3; v_gene: TRBV27; abundance: NA; d_gene: TRBD2; CDR3aa: CASSPLLAGGANTQYF; CDR3nt: TGTGCCAGCAGTCCGCTACTAGCGGGAGGGGCAAATACGCAGTATTTT
j_gene: TRBJ1-1; v_gene: TRBV14; abundance: NA; d_gene: NA; CDR3aa: CASSQPGGGANTEAFF; CDR3nt: TGTGCCAGCAGCCAACCCGGAGGGGGGGCGAACACTGAAGCTTTCTTT
j_gene: TRBJ1-1; v_gene: TRBV7-9; abundance: NA; d_gene: TRBD1; CDR3aa: CSSSPPGTGVDDTEAFF; CDR3nt: TGTTCCAGCAGCCCTCCCGGGACAGGGGTTGATGACACTGAAGCTTTCTTT
j_gene: TRBJ2-7; v_gene: TRBV5-1; abundance: NA; d_gene: TRBD2; CDR3aa: CASSLGGGLIREQYF; CDR3nt: TGCGCCAGCAGCTTGGGGGGAGGGCTCATTCGTGAGCAGTACTTC
j_gene: TRBJ2-3; v_gene: TRBV6-4; abundance: NA; d_gene: TRBD2; CDR3aa: CASSRGLAGGTDTQYF; CDR3nt: TGTGCCAGCAGTCGGGGGCTAGCGGGGGGCACAGATACGCAGTATTTT
j_gene: TRBJ2-7; v_gene: TRBV6-1; abundance: NA; d_gene: TRBD1; CDR3aa: CASSERSGTGYGEQYF; CDR3nt: TGTGCCAGCAGTGAAAGGAGTGGGACAGGGTATGGCGAGCAGTACTTC
j_gene: TRBJ2-7; v_gene: TRBV5-6; abundance: once; d_gene: TRBD1; CDR3aa: CASSLNGDRGLEQYF; CDR3nt: TGTGCCAGCAGCTTGAACGGGGACAGGGGGCTCGAGCAGTACTTC